The next 24 T cell receptor beta chains were all read from a single sample in a study of blood T cell repertoires in COVID-19. The assay was immunoSEQ multiplex PCR, and TCRdb's table has in-frame clones only and misses some. The table includes just under 300,000 clones, around 87% detected once. Sequencing was done on a sample of peripheral blood. The receptors were gathered from a man aged 65-85 years with acute or convalescent COVID-19.

CDR3 DNA: TGTGCCAGCAGCTTCGCGGGCGGGAGCTTAGGAGATACGCAGTATTTT. As protein: CASSFAGGSLGDTQYF. The chain recombines TRBV9 with TRBJ2-3; TRBD2 matches at 7 bases. The ends lost 4 bases at V and 5 bases at J; junction bases unmatched: 13. The germline V gene encodes CDR1 SGDLS and CDR2 YYNGEE. The CDR3 has 16 residues.

The chain has TRBV5-6 and TRBJ1-4, with TRBD1 identical over 9 bases. CDR3 length: 15 residues. The V gene's germline CDR1 is SGHDT and CDR2 YYEEEE. Trimming removed 6 bases from V and 6 bases from J; junction bases left unmatched: 9. The CDR3 loop reads CASTVQGAIDEKLFF. The DNA of the CDR3 is TGTGCCAGCACCGTACAGGGGGCGATTGATGAAAAACTGTTTTTT.

The rearrangement links TRBV4-2 to TRBJ2-3; 9 bases align to TRBD2. This CDR3 is built from 15 residues. CDR1 and CDR2 from the germline V gene are LGHNA and YNFKEQ. J lost 0 bases, V lost 4 bases, and 2 bases had no gene match. CDR3 loop: CASSRAGGSTDTQYF. For the CDR3, the DNA is TGTGCCAGCAGCCGAGCGGGGGGTAGCACAGATACGCAGTATTTT.

The chain is built from TRBV7-9 and TRBJ1-2; 8 nucleotides agree with TRBD1. Looked up from germline, CDR1 is SEHNR and CDR2 is FQNEAQ (reference sequence). The CDR3 consists of 13 residues. The J segment lost 8 bases and the V segment lost 3 bases, leaving 5 bases of the junction unmatched. CDR3 amino acids: CASSFGQGVGYTF. The CDR3 DNA follows: TGTGCCAGCAGCTTCGGACAGGGCGTCGGCTACACCTTC.

The chain couples TRBV24-1 to TRBJ2-1; 7 nucleotides match TRBD1. Germline V gene sequence: CDR1 KGHDR, CDR2 SFDVKD. J gave up 2 bases and V 2 bases, and 11 bases lay outside the gene matches. The CDR3 extends over 18 amino acids. As DNA, the CDR3 is TGTGCCACCAGTGATTCACGCCCGACAGGGATAGCCTACAATGAGCAGTTCTTC. Residues: CATSDSRPTGIAYNEQFF.

V is TRBV9 and J is TRBJ2-7, with TRBD2 matching over 9 bases. V dropped 0 bases and J dropped 0; count of bases not matched to a gene: 7. Germline loops: CDR1 SGDLS, CDR2 YYNGEE. This CDR3 has 17 residues. The CDR3: CASSVDPSGRPSYEQYF. DNA of the CDR3: TGTGCCAGCAGCGTAGATCCCAGCGGGAGGCCCTCCTACGAGCAGTACTTC.

The chain has TRBV10-3 and TRBJ1-2, with a weak D call TRBD1 (6 bases). CDR1 and CDR2 (germline): ENHRY, SYGVKD. This CDR3 comprises 14 residues. Trimming removed 7 bases at V and 7 bases at J, with 19 bases between. The CDR3 bases are TGTGCCATCACTCCGGACCAGGACAGCTCTGGCTACACCTTC. This encodes CAITPDQDSSGYTF.

This clone has just a few counts. The chain uses TRBV10-1 and TRBJ1-1, with TRBD1 identical over 8 bases. V gave up 1 base and J gave up 4 bases; unmatched junction bases: 2. This CDR3 has 14 residues. Germline assignment: CDR1 WNHNN and CDR2 SYGVQD (reference sequence). CDR3 amino acids: CASSEWTGSTEAFF. For the CDR3, the DNA is TGCGCCAGCAGTGAGTGGACAGGGTCCACTGAAGCTTTCTTT.

This clone occurred a few times. The chain uses TRBV29-1 and TRBJ1-1; maybe TRBD1 (5 bases). Deletions cut 4 bases from V and 6 bases from J, with 15 bases between. Germline V gene data show CDR1 as SQVTM and CDR2 as ANQGSEA. CDR3 length equals 13 residues. DNA of the CDR3: TGCAGCGTTGCAGGACATAGGAGTTCTGAAGCTTTCTTT. Encoded protein: CSVAGHRSSEAFF.

The rearrangement uses TRBV27 and TRBJ1-6; TRBD1 is a possible D gene (5 bases). Germline values: CDR1 MNHEY, CDR2 SMNVEV (reference sequence). Trimming pared 3 bases from V and 4 bases from J, leaving 10 bases between. The CDR3 covers 15 residues. CDR3 protein: CASSFRSGYNSPLHF. The CDR3 DNA reads as TGTGCCAGCAGTTTTCGGTCAGGGTATAATTCACCCCTCCACTTT.

This clone was recorded once. The chain uses TRBV3-1 (or the pseudogene TRBV3-2) and TRBJ1-2; no definite D call. The germline V and J ends were trimmed by 3 bases and 8 bases, with 13 bases remaining between them. Germline V CDR1 and CDR2: LGHDT, YNNKEL (reference sequence). The CDR3 runs to 13 residues. CDR3 in DNA: TGTGCCAGCAGCCATATACGTGGAGGGGGCTACACCTTC. Its protein product is CASSHIRGGGYTF.

The J gene is TRBJ1-5, the V gene TRBV6-5; possible D gene TRBD1, 6 bases. V lost 6 bases and J 3 bases, leaving 12 bases between the germline ends. CDR3 length: 14 amino acids. Germline CDR1 reads MNHEY; CDR2 reads SVGAGI. The DNA for the CDR3 is TGTGCCAGCAGAAGGGGGGGTGACAATCAGCCCCAGCATTTT. Amino acids: CASRRGGDNQPQHF.

This sequence joins TRBV28 and TRBJ2-5, with D maybe TRBD2 (6 bases). The length of the CDR3 is 15 residues. V shed 2 bases and J shed 2 bases, with 12 bases lying between them. Per the germline V gene, CDR1 is MDHEN and CDR2 is SYDVKM. The CDR3 DNA reads TGTGCCAGCAGTTTAGCGCGGGGACCGCAAGAGACCCAGTACTTC. Its protein is CASSLARGPQETQYF.

The chain links TRBV30 to TRBJ2-2, with D possibly matching TRBD2 (5 bases). V was trimmed by 5 bases and J by 8 bases, leaving 12 bases between them. CDR3 size: 12 residues. Germline V gene data show CDR1 as GTSNPN and CDR2 as SVGIG (reference sequence). The CDR3 sequence is CAWQLGPGELFF. As DNA, the CDR3 is TGTGCCTGGCAACTAGGTCCTGGGGAGCTGTTTTTT.

As DNA, the CDR3 is TGCGCCAGCAGGAGGGGGCCGGACACAGATACGCAGTATTTT. It is translated as CASRRGPDTDTQYF. J is TRBJ2-3 and V is TRBV5-1, with 7 bases lining up with TRBD1. The germline gives CDR1 SGHRS, CDR2 YFSETQ. With V trimmed by 5 bases and J by 2 bases, 5 bases remained unmatched. The CDR3 runs 14 residues.

Points on this clone: Other nucleotide sequences from this sample produce the same CDR3. The V gene is TRBV2, the J gene TRBJ2-7, with 7 bases aligning to TRBD1. Trimming cost V 4 bases and J 3 bases; bases outside gene matches: 0. The germline CDR1 and CDR2 sequences are SNHLY and FYNNEI. CDR3 length: 12 residues. The CDR3 bases are TGTGCCAGCAGTGGGGACAGCTACGAGCAGTACTTC. Its translation is CASSGDSYEQYF.

CDR3 DNA sequence: TGTGCCAGTAGGACCACCGGGACAGGGGTGGAGTTTTTT. Protein: CASRTTGTGVEFF. The chain has TRBV19 and TRBJ2-2, with TRBD1 identical over 10 bases. This CDR3 spans 13 amino acids. With 6 bases clipped from V and 16 bases from J, the junction kept 11 bases outside the gene matches. Germline CDR1 and CDR2: LNHDA and SQIVND (reference sequence). Filled out from reference TRBV19 and TRBJ2-2, the complete variable domain reads DGGITQSPKYLFRKEGQNVTLSCEQNLNHDAMYWYRQDPGQGLRLIYYSQIVNDFQKGDIAEGYSVSREKKESFPLTVTSAQKNPTAFYLCASRTTGTGVEFFGEGSRLTVL.

DNA of the CDR3: TGTGCCAGCAGCGTAGTTGCAGGGCTTCGGACTGAAGCTTTCTTT. This gives the protein CASSVVAGLRTEAFF. The genes are TRBV9 and TRBJ1-1; D is perhaps TRBD1 (5 bases). The V and J ends lost 0 bases and 5 bases respectively, with 14 bases between them. The germline V gene encodes CDR1 SGDLS and CDR2 YYNGEE. The CDR3 runs 15 residues.

The chain links TRBV19 to TRBJ1-3; possibly TRBD1 for D (6 bases). V lost 10 bases to trimming and J lost 0 bases, with 13 bases between them. CDR1 is LNHDA and CDR2 is SQIVND in the germline V gene (reference sequence). CDR3 length: 14 residues. CDR3 sequence (DNA): TGTGCCACCCAGGGGTTGGACTCTGGAAACACCATATATTTT. Residues: CATQGLDSGNTIYF.

The chain recombines TRBV6-2 or TRBV6-3 with TRBJ2-1; 9 bases align to TRBD1. Germline V CDR1 and CDR2: MNHEY, SVGEGT. V was clipped by 5 bases and J by 14 bases; unmatched bases: 13. The CDR3 length is 14 residues. CDR3: CASSHQPGRDREFF. For the CDR3, the DNA is TGTGCCAGCAGTCACCAACCCGGACGGGACAGGGAGTTCTTC.

This clone appeared once. CDR3 nucleotide sequence: TGTGCCAGCAGCTTAGAGAGGTTGGAGACCCAGTACTTC. Protein product: CASSLERLETQYF. V usage is TRBV11-2 and J usage is TRBJ2-5; no definite D call. Trimming pared 0 bases from V and 5 bases from J, leaving 7 bases between. From germline, CDR1 is SGHAT and CDR2 FQNNGV. This CDR3 has 13 amino acids.

V usage is TRBV4-2 and J usage is TRBJ2-2; D is undetermined. The CDR3 is 14 amino acids. V lost 0 bases and J lost 5, with 7 bases in between. Germline V CDR1 and CDR2: LGHNA, YNFKEQ. The CDR3 here is CASSQDRPTGELFF. The CDR3 DNA is TGTGCCAGCAGCCAAGATCGTCCGACCGGGGAGCTGTTTTTT.

There are a few counts of this clone. J is TRBJ1-4 and V is TRBV2; maybe TRBD1 (5 bases). CDR1 SNHLY and CDR2 FYNNEI come from the germline V gene. The CDR3 runs 14 residues. V was pared by 2 bases and J by 3 bases, with 7 bases between. CDR3 region: CASSEQGPNEKLFF. As DNA, the CDR3 is TGTGCCAGCAGTGAACAGGGCCCTAATGAAAAACTGTTTTTT.

This rearrangement joins TRBV5-5 to TRBJ1-3; a weak D match, TRBD1 (5 bases). Germline CDR1 is SGHKS and CDR2 is YYEKEE (reference sequence). Deletions cut 5 bases from V and 1 base from J, with 10 bases between. This CDR3 region has 14 residues. CDR3 region: CASSRGSSGNTIYF. CDR3 nucleotides: TGTGCCAGCAGTCGGGGGTCTTCTGGAAACACCATATATTTT.